A selection of T cell receptor beta chains follows, all from one sample in a study of cytotoxic CD8 clonotypes in ibrutinib-treated CLL. The repertoire was sequenced with immunoSEQ multiplex PCR; TCRdb's copy has only in-frame clones and lacks some. This sample has around 310,000 clones; roughly 85% occur once, and the top ten carry 6.5% to 8%. The sequences come from PBMCs, collected before ibrutinib treatment. The receptors originated from a human donor with chronic lymphocytic leukemia. The CDR3 runs from the conserved cysteine through the conserved F or W. Fields, in order: CDR3 protein, CDR3 DNA, V gene, clone size, J gene, D gene. The D gene is left open where the match is weak. Expanded clones are given a class, and other clones once, few, many or no size at all.

CDR3: CASSFDRVNTGELFF
DNA: TGTGCCAGCAGCTTTGACAGGGTGAACACCGGGGAGCTGTTTTTT
V: TRBV7-9
size: few
J: TRBJ2-2
D: TRBD1

CDR3: CASLGTSYEQYF
DNA: TGTGCCAGCCTAGGGACAAGTTACGAGCAGTACTTC
V: TRBV2
size: -
J: TRBJ2-7
D: -

CDR3: CASSLNGWTRGSEQYF
DNA: TGTGCCAGCAGCTTGAACGGCTGGACTAGAGGCTCCGAGCAGTACTTC
V: TRBV5-6
size: -
J: TRBJ2-7
D: TRBD2

CDR3: CASSINRGQPQHF
DNA: TGTGCCAGTAGTATCAACAGGGGTCAGCCCCAGCATTTT
V: TRBV19
size: -
J: TRBJ1-5
D: TRBD1

CDR3: CASSFLAGTPGGEQFF
DNA: TGTGCCAGCAGCTTCTTGGCCGGGACACCGGGCGGTGAGCAGTTCTTC
V: TRBV7-8
size: -
J: TRBJ2-1
D: -

CDR3: CASRTTSAGELFF
DNA: TGTGCCAGCAGAACTACTAGCGCCGGGGAGCTGTTTTTT
V: TRBV11-2
size: once
J: TRBJ2-2
D: TRBD2

CDR3: CASSLTSTSGINNEQFF
DNA: TGCGCCAGCAGCCTCACGTCGACTAGCGGGATAAACAATGAGCAGTTCTTC
V: TRBV4-1
size: once
J: TRBJ2-1
D: TRBD2

CDR3: CASSLGGTSYNEQFF
DNA: TGTGCCAGCAGCCTAGGTGGCACCTCCTACAATGAGCAGTTCTTC
V: TRBV7-2
size: -
J: TRBJ2-1
D: -

CDR3: CASSILENTDTQYF
DNA: TGTGCCAGTAGTATACTAGAAAACACAGATACGCAGTATTTT
V: TRBV19
size: once
J: TRBJ2-3
D: -

CDR3: CASSRLAGATDTQYF
DNA: TGTGCCAGCAGTCGCCTAGCGGGAGCCACAGATACGCAGTATTTT
V: TRBV14
size: -
J: TRBJ2-3
D: TRBD2

CDR3: CATSVGLESNEQFF
DNA: TGTGCCACCTCGGTCGGGCTGGAATCCAATGAGCAGTTCTTC
V: TRBV6-5
size: -
J: TRBJ2-1
D: -

CDR3: CASSLPTRETQYF
DNA: TGTGCCAGCAGCTTACCGACAAGAGAGACCCAGTACTTC
V: TRBV7-2
size: -
J: TRBJ2-5
D: -

CDR3: CASSNSGGGADGYTF
DNA: TGTGCCAGCAGCAACTCAGGCGGGGGAGCCGATGGCTACACCTTC
V: TRBV7-9
size: -
J: TRBJ1-2
D: -

CDR3: CASSLEKAGGPINTQYF
DNA: TGTGCCAGCAGCTTAGAAAAGGCGGGAGGGCCTATCAATACGCAGTATTTT
V: TRBV13
size: once
J: TRBJ2-3
D: TRBD2

CDR3: CASRLPDSNQPQHF
DNA: TGTGCCAGCAGATTACCGGATAGCAATCAGCCCCAGCATTTT
V: TRBV28
size: once
J: TRBJ1-5
D: -

CDR3: CAIRGGLDTGELFF
DNA: TGTGCCATCAGGGGGGGACTCGACACCGGGGAGCTGTTTTTT
V: TRBV10-3
size: -
J: TRBJ2-2
D: -

CDR3: CASSLSSASPETQYF
DNA: TGTGCCAGCAGTTTATCTTCGGCTAGCCCAGAGACCCAGTACTTC
V: TRBV27
size: -
J: TRBJ2-5
D: -

CDR3: CASSQARDSYGYTF
DNA: TGCGCCAGCAGCCAAGCCCGGGACAGCTATGGCTACACCTTC
V: TRBV4-3
size: -
J: TRBJ1-2
D: TRBD1

CDR3: CASSRLAGGYEQYF
DNA: TGTGCCAGCAGCCGGCTAGCGGGGGGCTACGAGCAGTACTTC
V: TRBV14
size: -
J: TRBJ2-7
D: TRBD2

CDR3: CAWSGRNTAFF
DNA: TGTGCCTGGAGTGGGAGAAATACGGCTTTCTTT
V: TRBV30
size: few
J: TRBJ1-1
D: -

CDR3: CASSSRVSSSYEQYF
DNA: TGTGCCAGCAGCTCGAGGGTTTCGAGCTCCTACGAGCAGTACTTC
V: TRBV7-6
size: few
J: TRBJ2-7
D: -

CDR3: CASIQTGVNFAFF
DNA: TGTGCCAGTATTCAGACAGGGGTAAATTTCGCTTTCTTT
V: TRBV27
size: -
J: TRBJ1-1
D: TRBD1

CDR3: CASSSNLGEETQYF
DNA: TGTGCTAGCAGCTCTAATCTAGGGGAAGAGACCCAGTACTTC
V: TRBV7-7
size: -
J: TRBJ2-5
D: -

CDR3: CSERNWGQGADTQYF
DNA: TGCAGCGAGCGTAATTGGGGACAGGGAGCAGATACGCAGTATTTT
V: TRBV29-1
size: -
J: TRBJ2-3
D: TRBD1

CDR3: CAWSGASTGELFF
DNA: TGTGCCTGGAGTGGTGCAAGCACCGGGGAGCTGTTTTTT
V: TRBV30
size: -
J: TRBJ2-2
D: -

CDR3: CASSPLAGLYNEQFF
DNA: TGTGCCAGCAGCCCTCTAGCGGGACTATACAATGAGCAGTTCTTC
V: TRBV6-1
size: few
J: TRBJ2-1
D: TRBD2

CDR3: CATSRVSGSNNEQFF
DNA: TGTGCCACCAGCAGAGTTAGCGGGAGTAATAATGAGCAGTTCTTC
V: TRBV15
size: -
J: TRBJ2-1
D: TRBD2

CDR3: CATSRGGGWGSPTEAFF
DNA: TGTGCCACCAGCAGAGGAGGCGGGTGGGGGTCTCCGACTGAAGCTTTCTTT
V: TRBV15
size: once
J: TRBJ1-1
D: -

CDR3: CASSGRQGSGYGYTF
DNA: TGTGCCAGCAGCGGCCGACAGGGTTCGGGCTATGGCTACACCTTC
V: TRBV7-9
size: -
J: TRBJ1-2
D: TRBD1

CDR3: CATSSPAGTSGRDTQYF
DNA: TGTGCCACCAGCAGTCCCGCCGGGACTAGCGGGAGGGATACGCAGTATTTT
V: TRBV15
size: -
J: TRBJ2-3
D: TRBD2

CDR3: CASSLLAGGGNEQFF
DNA: TGCGCCAGCAGCTTACTAGCGGGAGGAGGTAATGAGCAGTTCTTC
V: TRBV5-1
size: -
J: TRBJ2-1
D: TRBD2

CDR3: CASSSDEGSETQYF
DNA: TGTGCCAGCAGCTCGGACGAGGGGTCTGAGACCCAGTACTTC
V: TRBV11-3
size: -
J: TRBJ2-5
D: -

CDR3: CASSPDRVAGQPQHF
DNA: TGTGCCAGCAGCCCTGACAGGGTGGCAGGTCAGCCCCAGCATTTT
V: TRBV7-6
size: -
J: TRBJ1-5
D: TRBD1

CDR3: CASSLPTIPGQKQFF
DNA: TGCGCCAGCAGCTTGCCGACCATCCCGGGACAGAAGCAGTTCTTC
V: TRBV5-1
size: -
J: TRBJ2-1
D: TRBD1

CDR3: CASSLRIAGPGNEQFF
DNA: TGCGCCAGCAGCTTGCGGATAGCGGGACCAGGCAATGAGCAGTTCTTC
V: TRBV5-1
size: -
J: TRBJ2-1
D: TRBD2

CDR3: CASSLVGKDTEAFF
DNA: TGTGCCAGCAGCTTAGTTGGCAAAGACACTGAAGCTTTCTTT
V: TRBV7-2
size: -
J: TRBJ1-1
D: -

CDR3: CASSPRLAGGAWDTQYF
DNA: TGTGCCAGCTCACCTCGACTAGCGGGAGGGGCTTGGGATACGCAGTATTTT
V: TRBV18
size: -
J: TRBJ2-3
D: TRBD2

CDR3: CASRPGQPRETQYF
DNA: TGTGCCAGCAGACCCGGACAGCCCCGGGAGACCCAGTACTTC
V: TRBV6-5
size: few
J: TRBJ2-5
D: -

CDR3: CASSRDRRENYGYTF
DNA: TGTGCCAGCAGTCGGGACAGGAGAGAGAACTATGGCTACACCTTC
V: TRBV6-5
size: -
J: TRBJ1-2
D: TRBD1

CDR3: CASSPTQFTYEQYF
DNA: TGTGCCAGCAGTCCGACACAATTTACCTACGAGCAGTACTTC
V: TRBV27
size: -
J: TRBJ2-7
D: -

CDR3: CASSQVRAEETQYF
DNA: TGTGCCAGCAGCCAAGTCCGGGCCGAGGAGACCCAGTACTTC
V: TRBV4-2
size: once
J: TRBJ2-5
D: -

CDR3: CASSVASEREVHEQYF
DNA: TGTGCCAGCAGCGTAGCCTCCGAGCGGGAGGTCCACGAGCAGTACTTC
V: TRBV9
size: -
J: TRBJ2-7
D: TRBD2

CDR3: CASSLSRQTNYGYTF
DNA: TGTGCCAGCAGTCTGTCGCGACAGACAAACTATGGCTACACCTTC
V: TRBV2
size: -
J: TRBJ1-2
D: -

CDR3: CASSLYRGQGASYNEQFF
DNA: TGTGCCAGCAGCTTATATCGTGGACAGGGGGCGTCCTACAATGAGCAGTTCTTC
V: TRBV7-9
size: -
J: TRBJ2-1
D: TRBD1

CDR3: CASSSGTSGRYEQYF
DNA: TGTGCCAGCAGCTCCGGGACTAGCGGGAGATACGAGCAGTACTTC
V: TRBV5-6
size: -
J: TRBJ2-7
D: TRBD2

CDR3: CAGAQGGNEQFF
DNA: TGTGCCGGCGCCCAGGGAGGCAATGAGCAGTTCTTC
V: TRBV7-9
size: -
J: TRBJ2-1
D: -

CDR3: CASSRGQQNEQFF
DNA: TGCGCCAGCAGTAGGGGACAGCAGAATGAGCAGTTCTTC
V: TRBV10-1
size: -
J: TRBJ2-1
D: TRBD1

CDR3: CASSLGSGGWSDTQYF
DNA: TGCGCCAGCAGCTTGGGATCGGGAGGGTGGTCAGATACGCAGTATTTT
V: TRBV5-1
size: -
J: TRBJ2-3
D: TRBD2

CDR3: CAISESYGNTGELFF
DNA: TGTGCCATCAGTGAGTCTTACGGTAACACCGGGGAGCTGTTTTTT
V: TRBV10-3
size: -
J: TRBJ2-2
D: -

CDR3: CASRDSDRHYGYTF
DNA: TGTGCCAGCAGGGACTCGGACAGGCACTATGGCTACACCTTC
V: TRBV28
size: once
J: TRBJ1-2
D: TRBD1

CDR3: CASSRLGLVLDEQFF
DNA: TGTGCCAGCAGCCGTTTGGGACTAGTATTGGATGAGCAGTTCTTC
V: TRBV14
size: -
J: TRBJ2-1
D: TRBD2

CDR3: CASSQEGPRESTDTQYF
DNA: TGTGCCAGCAGCCAAGAGGGCCCCCGGGAAAGCACAGATACGCAGTATTTT
V: TRBV4-2
size: -
J: TRBJ2-3
D: -

CDR3: CASSLEGATGELFF
DNA: TGCGCCAGCAGCTTGGAAGGCGCTACCGGGGAGCTGTTTTTT
V: TRBV5-1
size: few
J: TRBJ2-2
D: -

CDR3: CASSPLDDYGYTF
DNA: TGTGCCAGCTCACCCCTGGACGACTATGGCTACACCTTC
V: TRBV18
size: many
J: TRBJ1-2
D: -